This T cell receptor (beta chain) appears in the sequencing data of a study of blood T cell repertoires in COVID-19. In the study overall: Sites across the United States, Italy and Spain contributed samples from acute and convalescent COVID-19.

Deletions cut 1 base from V and 3 bases from J, with 14 bases between. The CDR3 loop spans 16 amino acids. Germline V gives CDR1 SGHAT, CDR2 FQNNGV. Per the authors' pipeline: By means of reference gene primer amplification, nucleated cell counts were estimated. Produced via immunoSEQ multiplex PCR; TCRdb's table is partial and in-frame only. V and J calls and clone size are copied from that table; D and trimming were computed from the DNA. This table has more than 100,000 clones, around 88% appearing once. The receptor was derived from a human donor in a cohort sampled during active COVID-19. Sample: peripheral blood. The V call is TRBV11-2, the J call TRBJ2-3; tentatively, D is TRBD2 (5 bases). The CDR3 loop reads CASSLAGGGSTDTQYF. The CDR3, as DNA: TGTGCCAGCAGCTTAGCCGGAGGCGGATCGACAGATACGCAGTATTTT. The full variable domain, completed using reference TRBV11-2 and TRBJ2-3, is EAGVAQSPRYKIIEKRQSVAFWCNPISGHATLYWYQQILGQGPKLLIQFQNNGVVDDSQLPKDRFSAERLKGVDSTLKIQPAKLEDSAVYLCASSLAGGGSTDTQYFGPGTRLTVL.